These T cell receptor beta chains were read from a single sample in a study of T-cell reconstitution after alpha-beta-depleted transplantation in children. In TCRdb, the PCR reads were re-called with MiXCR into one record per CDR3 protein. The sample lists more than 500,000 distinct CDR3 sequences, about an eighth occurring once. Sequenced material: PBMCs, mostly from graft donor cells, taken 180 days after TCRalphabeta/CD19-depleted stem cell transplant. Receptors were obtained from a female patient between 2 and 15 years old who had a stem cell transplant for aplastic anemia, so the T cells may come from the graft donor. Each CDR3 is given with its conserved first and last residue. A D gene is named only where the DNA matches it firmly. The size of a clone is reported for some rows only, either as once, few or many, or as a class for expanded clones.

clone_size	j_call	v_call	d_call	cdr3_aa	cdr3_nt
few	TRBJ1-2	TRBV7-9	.	CASSPVTAYYGYTF	TGTGCCAGCAGCCCCGTGACAGCGTACTATGGCTACACCTTC
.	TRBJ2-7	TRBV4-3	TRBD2	CAISQDFRGRKFLQYF	TGCGCCATCAGCCAAGATTTTCGCGGGAGGAAATTCCTGCAGTACTTC
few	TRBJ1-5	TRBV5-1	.	CASSLARAPQHF	TGCGCCAGCAGCTTGGCCCGGGCGCCCCAGCATTTT
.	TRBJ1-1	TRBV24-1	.	CATSVWGRAEAFF	TGTGCCACCAGTGTCTGGGGGCGGGCTGAAGCTTTCTTT
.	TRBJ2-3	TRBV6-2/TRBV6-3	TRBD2	CASSRGGLADPTDTQYF	TGTGCCAGCAGCCGAGGTGGCCTAGCGGACCCCACAGATACGCAGTATTTT
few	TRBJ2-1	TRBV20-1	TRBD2	CSVRTSGSSNEQFF	TGCAGTGTTCGGACTAGCGGGAGTAGCAATGAGCAGTTCTTC
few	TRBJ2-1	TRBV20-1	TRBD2	CSATTGTSNSNEQFF	TGCAGTGCTACCACCGGGACTAGCAATTCCAATGAGCAGTTCTTC
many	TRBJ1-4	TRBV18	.	CASSQRAEGEKLFF	TGTGCCAGCTCACAGCGGGCGGAAGGGGAAAAACTGTTTTTT
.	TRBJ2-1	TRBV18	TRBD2	CASSRREREGPEQFF	TGTGCCAGCTCACGTCGAGAGCGGGAGGGTCCCGAGCAGTTCTTC
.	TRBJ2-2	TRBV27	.	CASSFWDKVTGELFF	TGTGCCAGCAGTTTTTGGGACAAAGTAACCGGGGAGCTGTTTTTT
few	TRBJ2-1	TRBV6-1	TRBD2	CASLSGGVSNEQFF	TGTGCCAGCCTTAGCGGGGGGGTAAGCAATGAGCAGTTCTTC
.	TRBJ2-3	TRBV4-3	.	CASSQAWSGETQYF	TGCGCCAGCAGCCAAGCTTGGTCGGGAGAAACGCAGTATTTT
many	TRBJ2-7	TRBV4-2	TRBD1	CASSRGQAEYEQYF	TGTGCCAGCAGCCGCGGACAGGCCGAATACGAGCAGTACTTC
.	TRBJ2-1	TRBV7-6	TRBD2	CASSQVAGEIYNEQFF	TGTGCCAGCAGCCAGGTAGCGGGAGAGATCTACAATGAGCAGTTCTTC
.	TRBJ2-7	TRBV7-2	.	CASSFGLAEGEQYF	TGTGCCAGCAGTTTCGGGCTAGCCGAGGGCGAGCAGTACTTC
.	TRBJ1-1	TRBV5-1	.	CASSSDRLVTEAFF	TGCGCCAGCAGCTCTGACAGGCTGGTCACTGAAGCTTTCTTT
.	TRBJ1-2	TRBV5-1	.	CASSLEQPNYGYTF	TGCGCCAGCAGCTTGGAACAGCCTAACTATGGCTACACCTTC
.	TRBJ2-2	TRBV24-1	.	CATSDLVTTSTGELFF	TGTGCCACCAGTGATTTAGTTACGACTAGTACCGGGGAGCTGTTTTTT
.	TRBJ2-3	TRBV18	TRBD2	CASSAFWRETDTQYF	TGTGCCAGCTCGGCTTTCTGGCGGGAGACAGATACGCAGTATTTT
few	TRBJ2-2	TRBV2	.	CASSEVSPGELFF	TGTGCCAGCAGTGAAGTGTCGCCCGGGGAGCTGTTTTTT
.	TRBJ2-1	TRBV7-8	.	CASSLWVPHEQFF	TGTGCCAGCAGCTTATGGGTCCCCCATGAGCAGTTCTTC
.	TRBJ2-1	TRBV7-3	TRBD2	CASSLLASGLNNEQFF	TGTGCCAGCAGCTTATTGGCTAGCGGGCTAAACAATGAGCAGTTCTTC
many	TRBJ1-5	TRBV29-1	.	CSVGSGYSNQPQHF	TGCAGCGTTGGATCGGGATATAGCAATCAGCCCCAGCATTTT
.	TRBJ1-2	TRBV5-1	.	CASSLVPGSYGYTF	TGCGCCAGCAGCTTGGTGCCAGGCAGCTATGGCTACACCTTC
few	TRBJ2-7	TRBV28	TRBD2	CASRITSGSSYEQYF	TGTGCCAGCAGAATTACTAGCGGGAGCTCCTACGAGCAGTACTTC
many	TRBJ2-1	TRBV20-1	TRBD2	CSARGTSGDNEQFF	TGCAGTGCTAGAGGGACTAGCGGAGACAATGAGCAGTTCTTC
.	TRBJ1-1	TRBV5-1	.	CASSSGQRLMNTEAFF	TGCGCCAGCAGCTCAGGACAGCGTCTGATGAACACTGAAGCTTTCTTT
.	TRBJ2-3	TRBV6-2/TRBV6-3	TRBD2	CASSVKLAGVPDTQYF	TGTGCCAGCAGTGTAAAATTAGCGGGAGTACCAGATACGCAGTATTTT
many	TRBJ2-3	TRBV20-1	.	CSARARDSHTDTQYF	TGCAGTGCTAGAGCTCGGGACTCGCACACAGATACGCAGTATTTT
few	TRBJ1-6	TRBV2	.	CASSVSGAPDNSPLHF	TGTGCCAGCAGCGTCTCTGGGGCGCCAGATAATTCACCCCTCCACTTT
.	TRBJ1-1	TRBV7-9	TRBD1	CASKEGDRVGAFF	TGTGCCAGCAAAGAGGGGGACAGGGTCGGAGCTTTCTTT
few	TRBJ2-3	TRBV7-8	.	CASSLELGPDTQYF	TGTGCCAGCAGCTTGGAACTAGGTCCAGATACGCAGTATTTT
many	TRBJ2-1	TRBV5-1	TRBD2	CASSQGLAEYHEQFF	TGCGCCAGCAGCCAGGGACTAGCCGAATACCATGAGCAGTTCTTC
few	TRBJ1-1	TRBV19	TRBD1	CATQAPGTGTTEAFF	TGTGCCACCCAAGCCCCCGGGACAGGGACCACTGAAGCTTTCTTT
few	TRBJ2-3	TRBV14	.	CASSRSSTQYF	TGTGCCAGCAGCCGAAGTAGTACGCAGTATTTT
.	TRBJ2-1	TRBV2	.	CASVWGSPNEQFF	TGTGCCAGCGTGTGGGGCTCCCCCAATGAGCAGTTCTTC
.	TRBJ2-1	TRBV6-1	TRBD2	CATASGSARTQFF	TGTGCCACCGCTAGCGGGAGCGCTAGAACCCAGTTCTTC
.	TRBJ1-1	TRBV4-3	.	CASSQATGILYMNTEAFF	TGCGCCAGCAGCCAAGCAACGGGAATCCTGTACATGAACACTGAAGCTTTCTTT
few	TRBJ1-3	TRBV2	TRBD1	CASSSVTGALGGNTIYF	TGTGCCAGCAGTTCGGTGACAGGGGCTTTGGGAGGAAACACCATATATTTT
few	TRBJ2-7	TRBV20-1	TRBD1	CSVFRDRYAAEQYF	TGCAGTGTATTCCGGGACAGATATGCCGCCGAGCAGTACTTC
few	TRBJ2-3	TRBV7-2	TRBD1	CASSLGRQGKNTQYF	TGTGCCAGCAGCTTAGGGAGACAGGGAAAGAATACGCAGTATTTT